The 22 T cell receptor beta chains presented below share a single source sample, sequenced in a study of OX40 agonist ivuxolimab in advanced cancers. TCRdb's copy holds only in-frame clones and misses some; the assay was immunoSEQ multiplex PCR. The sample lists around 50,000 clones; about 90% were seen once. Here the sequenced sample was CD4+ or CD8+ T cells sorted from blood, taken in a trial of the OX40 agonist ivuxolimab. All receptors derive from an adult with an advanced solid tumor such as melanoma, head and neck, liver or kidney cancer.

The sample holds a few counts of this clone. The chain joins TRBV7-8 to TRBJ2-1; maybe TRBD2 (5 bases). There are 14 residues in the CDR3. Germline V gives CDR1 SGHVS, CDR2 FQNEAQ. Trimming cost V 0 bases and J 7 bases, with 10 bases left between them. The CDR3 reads CASSLAPPGNEQFF. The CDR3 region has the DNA TGTGCCAGCAGCTTAGCCCCCCCGGGGAATGAGCAGTTCTTC. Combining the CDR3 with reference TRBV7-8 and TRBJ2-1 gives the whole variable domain GAGVSQSPRYKVAKRGQDVALRCDPISGHVSLFWYQQALGQGPEFLTYFQNEAQLDKSGLPSDRFFAERPEGSVSTLKIQRTQQEDSAVYLCASSLAPPGNEQFFGPGTRLTVL.

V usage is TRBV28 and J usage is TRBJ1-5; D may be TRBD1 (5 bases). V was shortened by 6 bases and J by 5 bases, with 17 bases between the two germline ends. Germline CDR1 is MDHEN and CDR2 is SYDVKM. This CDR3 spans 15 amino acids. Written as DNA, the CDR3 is TGTGCCAGCAGATCCGGGGCAGAGGTGGATCAGCCCCAGCATTTT. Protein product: CASRSGAEVDQPQHF.

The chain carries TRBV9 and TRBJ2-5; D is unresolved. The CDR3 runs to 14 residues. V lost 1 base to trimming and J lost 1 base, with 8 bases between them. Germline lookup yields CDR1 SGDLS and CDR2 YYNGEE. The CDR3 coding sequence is TGTGCCAGCAGCGTATACGACGGCCAAGAGACCCAGTACTTC. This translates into CASSVYDGQETQYF.

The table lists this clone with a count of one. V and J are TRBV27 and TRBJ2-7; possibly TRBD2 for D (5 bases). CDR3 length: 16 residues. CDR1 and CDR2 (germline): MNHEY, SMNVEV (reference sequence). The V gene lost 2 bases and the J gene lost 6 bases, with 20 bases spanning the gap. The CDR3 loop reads CASSLVGFLGEGEQYF. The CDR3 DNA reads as TGTGCCAGCAGTTTAGTCGGGTTTTTAGGTGAGGGCGAGCAGTACTTC.

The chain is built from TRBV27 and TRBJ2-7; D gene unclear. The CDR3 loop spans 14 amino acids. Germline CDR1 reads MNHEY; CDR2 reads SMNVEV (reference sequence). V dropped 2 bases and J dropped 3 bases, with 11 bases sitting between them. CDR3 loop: CASSLKGDGYEQYF. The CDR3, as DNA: TGTGCCAGCAGTTTAAAAGGAGATGGCTACGAGCAGTACTTC.

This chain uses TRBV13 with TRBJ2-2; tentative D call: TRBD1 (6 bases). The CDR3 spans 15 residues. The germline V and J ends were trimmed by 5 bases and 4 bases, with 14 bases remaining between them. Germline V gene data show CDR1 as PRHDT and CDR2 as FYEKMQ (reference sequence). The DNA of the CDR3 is TGTGCCAGCAGCACTTGGGGCAGGGGCACCGGGGAGCTGTTTTTT. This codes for CASSTWGRGTGELFF.

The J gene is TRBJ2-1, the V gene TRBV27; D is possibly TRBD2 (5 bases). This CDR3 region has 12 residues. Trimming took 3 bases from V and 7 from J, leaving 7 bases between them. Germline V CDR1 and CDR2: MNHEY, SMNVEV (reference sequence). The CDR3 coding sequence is TGTGCCAGCAGTTTGACGGGGAATGAGCAGTTCTTC. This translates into CASSLTGNEQFF.

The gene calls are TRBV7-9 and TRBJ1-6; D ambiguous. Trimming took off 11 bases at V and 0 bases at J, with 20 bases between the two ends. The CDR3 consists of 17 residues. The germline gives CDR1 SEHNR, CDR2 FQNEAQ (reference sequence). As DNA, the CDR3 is TGTGCCTCGCGAGCGGCGGATTTGAGCTCCTATAATTCACCCCTCCACTTT. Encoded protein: CASRAADLSSYNSPLHF.

CDR3 amino acids: CASSLARDRERNTEAFF. CDR3 bases: TGTGCCAGCAGCTTAGCCCGGGACAGGGAACGGAACACTGAAGCTTTCTTT. The rearrangement links TRBV7-9 to TRBJ1-1; 9 bases agree with TRBD1. The length of the CDR3 is 17 residues. Germline CDR1 reads SEHNR; CDR2 reads FQNEAQ (reference sequence). Trimming cost V 0 bases and J 1 base; bases outside gene matches: 6.

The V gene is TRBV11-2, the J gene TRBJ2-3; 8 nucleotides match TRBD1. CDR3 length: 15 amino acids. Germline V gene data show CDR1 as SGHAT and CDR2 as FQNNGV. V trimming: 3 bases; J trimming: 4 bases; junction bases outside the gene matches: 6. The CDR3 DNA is TGTGCCAGCAGCTTGAACAGGGGGATTTCAGATACGCAGTATTTT. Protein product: CASSLNRGISDTQYF.

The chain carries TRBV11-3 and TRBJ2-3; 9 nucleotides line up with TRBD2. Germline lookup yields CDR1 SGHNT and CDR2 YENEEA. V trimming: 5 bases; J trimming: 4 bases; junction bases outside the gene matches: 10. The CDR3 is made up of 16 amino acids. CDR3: CASSEGVAGAPDTQYF. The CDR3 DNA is TGTGCCAGCAGCGAGGGGGTAGCGGGGGCACCAGATACGCAGTATTTT.

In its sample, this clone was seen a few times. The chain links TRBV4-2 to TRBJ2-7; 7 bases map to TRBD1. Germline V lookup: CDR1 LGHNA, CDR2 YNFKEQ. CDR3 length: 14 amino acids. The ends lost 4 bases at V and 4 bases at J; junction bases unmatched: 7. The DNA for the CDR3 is TGTGCCAGCAGCCCTTACAGGGGTCCGTACGAGCAGTACTTC. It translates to CASSPYRGPYEQYF.

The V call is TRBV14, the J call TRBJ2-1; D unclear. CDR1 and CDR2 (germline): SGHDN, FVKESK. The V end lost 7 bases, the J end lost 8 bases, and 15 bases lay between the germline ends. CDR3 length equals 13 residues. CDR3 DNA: TGTGCCAGCACCCGTTGGCTCTCCGATGAGCAGTTCTTC. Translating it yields CASTRWLSDEQFF. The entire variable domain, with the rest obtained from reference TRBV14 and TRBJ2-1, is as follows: EAGVTQFPSHSVIEKGQTVTLRCDPISGHDNLYWYRRVMGKEIKFLLHFVKESKQDESGMPNNRFLAERTGGTYSTLKVQPAELEDSGVYFCASTRWLSDEQFFGPGTRLTVL.

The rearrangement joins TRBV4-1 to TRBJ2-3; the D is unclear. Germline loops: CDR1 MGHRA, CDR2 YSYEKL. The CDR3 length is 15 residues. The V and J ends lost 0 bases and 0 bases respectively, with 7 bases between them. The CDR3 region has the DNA TGCGCCAGCAGCCAAGATCAACGAAGCACAGATACGCAGTATTTT. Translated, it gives CASSQDQRSTDTQYF.

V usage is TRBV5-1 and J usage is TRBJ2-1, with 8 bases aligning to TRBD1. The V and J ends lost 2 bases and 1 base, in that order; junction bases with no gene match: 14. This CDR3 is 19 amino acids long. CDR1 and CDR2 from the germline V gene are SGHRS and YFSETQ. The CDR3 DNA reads TGCGCCAGCAGCTTCCCTGACAGGGGCGAGATAGGGTCCTACAATGAGCAGTTCTTC. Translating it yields CASSFPDRGEIGSYNEQFF.

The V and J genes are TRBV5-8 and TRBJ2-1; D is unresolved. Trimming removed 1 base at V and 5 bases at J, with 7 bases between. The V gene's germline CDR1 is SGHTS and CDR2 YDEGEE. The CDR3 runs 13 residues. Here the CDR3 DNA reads TGTGCCAGCAGCTTGTTCGCCGACAATGAGCAGTTCTTC. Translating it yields CASSLFADNEQFF.

Written as DNA, the CDR3 is TGTGCCAGCAGCTTACCCAGCGGGGGGCAGGATGATACGCAGTATTTT. It is translated as CASSLPSGGQDDTQYF. This chain joins TRBV7-2 and TRBJ2-3, with TRBD2 matching 9 bases. Unmatched junction bases numbered 9, after V lost 2 bases and J lost 6 bases. Per the germline V gene, CDR1 is SGHTA and CDR2 is FQGNSA. The CDR3 totals 16 residues.

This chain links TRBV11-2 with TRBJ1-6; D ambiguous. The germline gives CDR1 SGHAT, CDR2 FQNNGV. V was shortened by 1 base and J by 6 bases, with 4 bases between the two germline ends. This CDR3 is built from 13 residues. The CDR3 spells CASSLGGNSPLHF. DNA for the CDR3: TGTGCCAGCAGCTTAGGGGGTAATTCACCCCTCCACTTT.

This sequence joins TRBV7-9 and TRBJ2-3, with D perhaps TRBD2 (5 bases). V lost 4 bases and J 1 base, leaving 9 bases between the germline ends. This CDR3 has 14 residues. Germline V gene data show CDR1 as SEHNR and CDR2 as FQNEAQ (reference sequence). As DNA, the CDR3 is TGTGCCAGCAGCTGGGAGCGGCGCACAGATACGCAGTATTTT. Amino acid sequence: CASSWERRTDTQYF.

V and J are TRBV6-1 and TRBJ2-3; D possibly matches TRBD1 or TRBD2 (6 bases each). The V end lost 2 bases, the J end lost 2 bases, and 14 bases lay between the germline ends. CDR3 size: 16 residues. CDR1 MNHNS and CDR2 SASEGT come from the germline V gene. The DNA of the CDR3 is TGTGCCAGCAGTGAATGGAGGGGGGCGTTCACAGATACGCAGTATTTT. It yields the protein CASSEWRGAFTDTQYF.

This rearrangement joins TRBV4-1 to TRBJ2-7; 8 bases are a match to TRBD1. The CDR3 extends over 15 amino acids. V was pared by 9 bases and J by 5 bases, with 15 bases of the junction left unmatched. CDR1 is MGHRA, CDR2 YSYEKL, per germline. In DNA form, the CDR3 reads TGCGCCAGTACATTATCTTGGCCAGGGGGCGACGAGCAGTACTTC. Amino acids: CASTLSWPGGDEQYF.

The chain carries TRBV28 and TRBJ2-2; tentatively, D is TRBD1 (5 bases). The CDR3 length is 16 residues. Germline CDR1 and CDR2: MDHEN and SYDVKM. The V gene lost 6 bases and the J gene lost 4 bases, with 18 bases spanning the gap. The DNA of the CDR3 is TGTGCCAGCAGGACCCTCGGTGGGGCGGTCACCGGGGAGCTGTTTTTT. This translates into CASRTLGGAVTGELFF.